This T cell receptor beta chain was found in a study of blood T cells in healthy people across ages. The use of a sample-barcoded 5' primer and a J-beta primer mix characterized a second PCR of roughly 6 to 11 cycles. TCRdb passed the 5' RACE reads through MiXCR, listing each CDR3 protein once. The sample carries fewer than 900,000 distinct CDR3 sequences, about 37% recorded once. This clonotype showed up just once. Each sample yielded at least 6 micrograms of PBMC total RNA. The ends lost 5 bases at V and 6 bases at J; junction bases unmatched: 8. CDR3 length: 16 amino acids. The chain carries TRBV12-3 or TRBV12-4 and TRBJ2-1; 12 bases agree with TRBD2. Sample: blood. This clonotype was obtained from a man between 18 and 35 years old in good health. As DNA, the CDR3 is TGTGCCAGCAGTGTGCCGACTAGCGGGGGCTGCAATGAGCAGTTCTTC. Amino acid sequence: CASSVPTSGGCNEQFF.